These 10 T cell receptor beta chains share one sample of origin, sequenced in a study of cytomegalovirus exposure and HLA in healthy donors. Use of 60 Vbeta and 13 Jbeta primers characterized the PCR. Profiled with immunoSEQ multiplex PCR; TCRdb holds only in-frame clones, not every one. Here the sample spans 110,000 or so clones, 70% to 85% being singletons. Sequencing was performed on PBMCs. These receptors were collected from a woman aged 35 to 49 in good health and CMV-seropositive.

The rearrangement joins TRBV5-1 to TRBJ2-7; the match to TRBD1 covers 7 bases. There are 14 residues in the CDR3. CDR1 SGHRS and CDR2 YFSETQ come from the germline V gene. Trimming cost V 1 base and J 4 bases; bases outside gene matches: 5. CDR3 DNA: TGCGCCAGCAGCTTGCCGACAGGGAAGTACGAGCAGTACTTC. Translation: CASSLPTGKYEQYF. Filled out from reference TRBV5-1 and TRBJ2-7, the complete variable domain reads KAGVTQTPRYLIKTRGQQVTLSCSPISGHRSVSWYQQTPGQGLQFLFEYFSETQRNKGNFPGRFSGRQFSNSRSEMNVSTLELGDSALYLCASSLPTGKYEQYFGPGTRLTVT.

This clone was seen more than once but under ten times. V and J are TRBV13 and TRBJ2-3; 9 positions match TRBD2. Germline lookup yields CDR1 PRHDT and CDR2 FYEKMQ (reference sequence). The CDR3 sequence is 14 residues long. J gave up 6 bases and V 7 bases, and 8 bases lay outside the gene matches. The chain's CDR3 is CASIQPGLADTQYF. The CDR3 region has the DNA TGTGCCAGCATTCAGCCGGGACTAGCCGATACGCAGTATTTT.

CDR3 sequence reads: CAWSVLSSYEQYF. In nucleotides, the CDR3 is TGTGCCTGGAGTGTACTAAGCAGCTACGAGCAGTACTTC. The chain recombines TRBV30 with TRBJ2-7; D is unclear. The CDR3 length is 13 residues. The V end was cut by 0 bases, the J end by 3 bases, with 9 bases between. Germline V CDR1 and CDR2: GTSNPN, SVGIG (reference sequence).

The rearrangement uses TRBV30 and TRBJ1-5, with unresolved D. Germline CDR1 is GTSNPN and CDR2 is SVGIG (reference sequence). This CDR3 region has 15 residues. The ends were cut back, 2 bases at V and 3 bases at J, with 14 bases in the middle. The CDR3 coding sequence is TGTGCCTGGAGTCTGGGGAGAGGTTTCAATCAGCCCCAGCATTTT. This gives the protein CAWSLGRGFNQPQHF.

CDR3 in DNA: TGTGCCAGCAGCTTAGGTTTCGGGGGATCTGGAAACACCATATATTTT. This translates into CASSLGFGGSGNTIYF. This chain joins TRBV7-9 and TRBJ1-3; tentative D call: TRBD1 (5 bases). Germline V gene data show CDR1 as SEHNR and CDR2 as FQNEAQ (reference sequence). Trimming took off 1 base at V and 1 base at J, with 11 bases between the two ends. CDR3 length: 16 residues.

The J gene is TRBJ1-2, the V gene TRBV25-1; 9 bases are a match to TRBD1. V was clipped by 4 bases and J by 4 bases; unmatched bases: 10. CDR1 is MGHDK and CDR2 is SYGVNS in the germline V gene. CDR3 length equals 16 residues. The CDR3 DNA is TGTGCCAGCAGTGGGCGGGACAGGGACCCAATCTATGGCTACACCTTC. Protein: CASSGRDRDPIYGYTF.

This clone showed up just once. The rearrangement links TRBV5-1 to TRBJ1-1, with TRBD1 as a possible D gene (6 bases). The V end lost 0 bases, the J end lost 1 base, and 10 bases lay between the germline ends. CDR1 SGHRS and CDR2 YFSETQ come from the germline V gene. This CDR3 has 15 amino acids. The CDR3: CASSLAGGWNTEAFF. In DNA, the CDR3 is TGCGCCAGCAGCTTGGCGGGGGGCTGGAACACTGAAGCTTTCTTT. The variable domain in full, completed from reference TRBV5-1 and TRBJ1-1, reads KAGVTQTPRYLIKTRGQQVTLSCSPISGHRSVSWYQQTPGQGLQFLFEYFSETQRNKGNFPGRFSGRQFSNSRSEMNVSTLELGDSALYLCASSLAGGWNTEAFFGQGTRLTVV.

The chain uses TRBV11-3 and TRBJ2-3, with D possibly matching TRBD1 (5 bases). The CDR3 consists of 14 residues. Germline V lookup: CDR1 SGHNT, CDR2 YENEEA. V was cut by 4 bases and J by 4 bases, with 12 bases left in between. The CDR3 loop is CASSSRQSPDTQYF. Here the CDR3 DNA reads TGTGCCAGCAGCTCACGACAGAGCCCAGATACGCAGTATTTT.

The chain is built from TRBV6-5 and TRBJ2-7; a possible D gene is TRBD1 (6 bases). Germline CDR1 and CDR2: MNHEY and SVGAGI. Trimming left V 0 bases short and J 6 bases short, with 12 bases between. CDR3 length: 14 amino acids. DNA for the CDR3: TGTGCCAGCAGTTACTCCCCTACAGGGCGCGAGCAGTACTTC. Protein product: CASSYSPTGREQYF.

The chain is built from TRBV11-3 and TRBJ1-3, with D possibly TRBD1 on 6 matching bases. This CDR3 is built from 15 residues. Germline V gene data show CDR1 as SGHNT and CDR2 as YENEEA. Trimming shortened V by 5 bases and J by 2 bases, and 13 bases separated the two germline ends. CDR3 bases: TGTGCCAGCAGCACGCAGACAGGTGCTGGAAACACCATATATTTT. It specifies CASSTQTGAGNTIYF.